This T cell receptor beta chain was sequenced for a study of blood T cells in healthy people across ages. CDR1 SQVTM and CDR2 ANQGSEA come from the germline V gene. This CDR3 contains 11 residues. Trimming pared 1 base from V and 10 bases from J, leaving 10 bases between. Using a J-beta primer mix together with a sample-barcoded 5' primer, a second PCR was run for roughly 6 to 12 cycles. Sequencing of every sample gave 2.5 million or more CDR3-containing paired-end reads. Using its own MiXCR run on the 5' RACE reads, TCRdb lists one record per CDR3 protein. The data hold 650,000 to 1,000,000 distinct CDR3 sequences, with about 37% observed a single time.

The chain joins TRBV29-1 to TRBJ1-1, with D unclear. The material sequenced was blood. The receptor comes from a man between 18 and 35 years old in good health. The CDR3 DNA sequence: TGCAGCGTTGAAGCTCGTGAGGGAGCTTTCTTT. This codes for CSVEAREGAFF.